Presented here are 29 T cell receptor beta chains from one specimen sequenced in a study of cytotoxic CD8 clonotypes in ibrutinib-treated CLL. Using immunoSEQ multiplex PCR, the repertoire was profiled, and TCRdb retains in-frame clones only, with some absent. The table records about 84,000 clones, around 83% of them present only once. The material was PBMCs, obtained before ibrutinib treatment. The receptors derive from a human donor with chronic lymphocytic leukemia.

The chain couples TRBV6-5 to TRBJ2-7, with 11 nucleotides matching TRBD2. V dropped 6 bases and J dropped 2; count of bases not matched to a gene: 6. Germline CDR1 MNHEY, CDR2 SVGAGI. The CDR3 runs 15 residues. The CDR3 loop is CASSRGTSGTYEQYF. The CDR3 bases are TGTGCCAGCAGCCGAGGGACTAGCGGCACCTACGAGCAGTACTTC.

This chain connects TRBV7-6 to TRBJ2-1; 8 bases match TRBD2. Germline-derived CDR1 and CDR2 are SGHVS and FNYEAQ. The V gene end was trimmed by 7 bases and the J gene end by 5 bases; junction bases not matched to a gene: 10. The CDR3 has 15 residues. CDR3 in amino acids: CASTEAGLANNEQFF. The CDR3, as DNA: TGTGCCAGCACCGAGGCTGGACTAGCCAACAATGAGCAGTTCTTC.

The J gene is TRBJ2-7, the V gene TRBV4-3, with D tentatively TRBD2 (6 bases). CDR1 is LGHNA, CDR2 YSLEER, per germline. The germline V and J ends were trimmed by 1 base and 2 bases, with 15 bases remaining between them. CDR3 length equals 16 residues. The CDR3 sequence: CASSQVGGNRPYEQYF. The CDR3 bases are TGCGCCAGCAGCCAAGTAGGAGGGAACCGACCCTACGAGCAGTACTTC.

The DNA for the CDR3 is TGTGCCAGTAGCCGGGGACAGTTCTATGGCTACACCTTC. The encoded protein is CASSRGQFYGYTF. The chain uses TRBV19 and TRBJ1-2; 7 positions agree with TRBD1. In germline, CDR1 is LNHDA, CDR2 SQIVND (reference sequence). There are 13 residues in the CDR3. With 6 bases clipped from V and 4 bases from J, the junction kept 5 bases outside the gene matches.

V usage is TRBV10-3 and J usage is TRBJ2-5; D remains unclear. Trimming removed 10 bases at V and 0 bases at J, with 6 bases between. Germline V gives CDR1 ENHRY, CDR2 SYGVKD. CDR3 length: 11 amino acids. DNA for the CDR3: TGTGCCACCGGGTACCAAGAGACCCAGTACTTC. Translating it yields CATGYQETQYF.

The chain recombines TRBV5-1 with TRBJ2-5; TRBD2 aligns across 10 bases. The germline V gene encodes CDR1 SGHRS and CDR2 YFSETQ. This CDR3 contains 15 residues. Trimming removed 4 bases from V and 3 bases from J; junction bases left unmatched: 6. The CDR3 is CASSGVLAGEETQYF. The CDR3 nucleotides read TGCGCCAGCAGCGGAGTCCTAGCGGGAGAAGAGACCCAGTACTTC.

The genes are TRBV18 and TRBJ1-1; D remains ambiguous. CDR3 length: 14 amino acids. The germline V gene has CDR1 KGHSH and CDR2 LQKENI. Trimming took 4 bases from V and 4 from J, leaving 13 bases between them. CDR3 bases: TGTGCCAGCTCACAGTCCTGGGAGGGCACTGAAGCTTTCTTT. This translates into CASSQSWEGTEAFF. The full variable domain, rest sourced from reference TRBV18 and TRBJ1-1, is NAGVMQNPRHLVRRRGQEARLRCSPMKGHSHVYWYRQLPEEGLKFMVYLQKENIIDESGMPKERFSAEFPKEGPSILRIQQVVRGDSAAYFCASSQSWEGTEAFFGQGTRLTVV.

The chain is built from TRBV7-3 and TRBJ1-1, with D hard to call. The V end lost 5 bases, the J end lost 0 bases, and 13 bases lay between the germline ends. This CDR3 is 15 amino acids long. Germline CDR1 SGHTA, CDR2 FQGTGA. CDR3 in DNA: TGTGCCAGCAGCCCCCCTCAGGCTATGAACACTGAAGCTTTCTTT. Translating gives CASSPPQAMNTEAFF.

The chain carries TRBV7-3 and TRBJ2-7; TRBD2 might be the D (6 bases). The CDR3 consists of 13 residues. Trimming removed 4 bases from V and 1 base from J, with 8 bases in between. The germline V gene has CDR1 SGHTA and CDR2 FQGTGA. The CDR3 is CASSSGLSYEQYF. CDR3 DNA: TGTGCCAGCAGCTCGGGACTTTCCTACGAGCAGTACTTC.

This clone came up once. The V gene is TRBV25-1, the J gene TRBJ2-1; D not resolved. The V end lost 3 bases, the J end lost 6 bases, and 12 bases lay between the germline ends. The V gene's germline CDR1 is MGHDK and CDR2 SYGVNS. The CDR3 covers 14 residues. The CDR3 region has the DNA TGTGCCAGCAGTGACCGGGTAGGGATCAATGAGCAGTTCTTC. This translates into CASSDRVGINEQFF. Supplemented by reference TRBV25-1 and TRBJ2-1, the full variable domain reads EADIYQTPRYLVIGTGKKITLECSQTMGHDKMYWYQQDPGMELHLIHYSYGVNSTEKGDLSSESTVSRIRTEHFPLTLESARPSHTSQYLCASSDRVGINEQFFGPGTRLTVL.

The chain carries TRBV5-1 and TRBJ2-7; no reliable D call. Looked up from germline, CDR1 is SGHRS and CDR2 is YFSETQ. The CDR3 sequence is 13 residues long. Trimming pared 0 bases from V and 4 bases from J, leaving 8 bases between. CDR3 sequence (DNA): TGCGCCAGCAGCTTGGGGTCGGGTTACGAGCAGTACTTC. It specifies CASSLGSGYEQYF.

This rearrangement joins TRBV5-5 to TRBJ1-1; TRBD1 matches 8 bases. Germline V gives CDR1 SGHKS, CDR2 YYEKEE (reference sequence). The CDR3 runs to 14 residues. J lost 3 bases, V lost 0 bases, and 1 base had no gene match. The DNA of the CDR3 is TGTGCCAGCAGCTTGGGACAGGGGTACACTGAAGCTTTCTTT. Its protein product is CASSLGQGYTEAFF.

The CDR3 loop reads CASSPGGGTDYGYTF. CDR3 DNA: TGTGCCAGCAGTCCCGGTGGCGGGACGGACTATGGCTACACCTTC. This chain links TRBV28 with TRBJ1-2; tentatively, D is TRBD1 (5 bases). The CDR3 is 15 amino acids. V was pared by 5 bases and J by 3 bases, with 16 bases between. Germline values: CDR1 MDHEN, CDR2 SYDVKM.

This chain connects TRBV18 to TRBJ2-7, with 8 bases identical to TRBD2. The germline CDR1 and CDR2 sequences are KGHSH and LQKENI. The length of the CDR3 is 13 residues. Trimming took 2 bases from V and 7 from J; bases not matched to a gene: 4. The CDR3 bases are TGTGCCAGCTCACCAGGAGCGGGAGATGAGCAGTACTTC. Translated: CASSPGAGDEQYF.

The V and J genes are TRBV23-1 and TRBJ1-1; the match to TRBD1 covers 9 bases. TRBV23-1 qualifies as an ORF whose function is uncertain. J gave up 2 bases and V 2 bases, and 27 bases lay outside the gene matches. CDR3 length: 23 amino acids. CDR3: CASSQAPPPDCLGTGKQNTEAFF. The CDR3 DNA sequence: TGCGCCAGCAGTCAAGCCCCCCCACCGGACTGTCTAGGGACAGGGAAGCAAAACACTGAAGCTTTCTTT.

The gene calls are TRBV19 and TRBJ1-5, with D unresolved. The V end lost 1 base, the J end lost 3 bases, and 10 bases lay between the germline ends. This CDR3 contains 15 residues. The germline V gene encodes CDR1 LNHDA and CDR2 SQIVND (reference sequence). The CDR3 is CASSIVGRFNQPQHF. For the CDR3, the DNA is TGTGCCAGTAGTATAGTTGGTCGTTTCAATCAGCCCCAGCATTTT.

The chain recombines TRBV19 with TRBJ1-1; D uncertain. The length of the CDR3 is 13 residues. With 8 bases removed from V and 0 bases from J, the gap between germline ends came to 10 bases. Germline assignment: CDR1 LNHDA and CDR2 SQIVND (reference sequence). The CDR3 DNA is TGTGCCAGTTCCGAAGGGATGAACACTGAAGCTTTCTTT. Translation gives CASSEGMNTEAFF.

The chain uses TRBV4-1 and TRBJ2-2, with 10 bases matching TRBD1. The V gene end was trimmed by 4 bases and the J gene end by 9 bases; junction bases not matched to a gene: 5. CDR1 and CDR2 (germline): MGHRA, YSYEKL. The CDR3 consists of 14 residues. The CDR3 DNA sequence: TGCGCCAGCAGCCCCGGGACAGGGGAACGGGAGCTGTTTTTT. Encoded protein: CASSPGTGERELFF.

This rearrangement joins TRBV5-1 to TRBJ1-1, with D unresolved. Germline-derived CDR1 and CDR2 are SGHRS and YFSETQ. The CDR3 has 15 amino acids. V dropped 1 base and J dropped 1 base, with 11 bases sitting between them. CDR3: CASSLRLSGNTEAFF. CDR3 nucleotides: TGCGCCAGCAGCTTGCGACTTTCTGGGAACACTGAAGCTTTCTTT.

V and J are TRBV7-3 and TRBJ2-1; TRBD2 matches at 9 bases. The CDR3 contains 16 residues. V dropped 6 bases and J dropped 7; count of bases not matched to a gene: 13. Germline V gene lookup returns CDR1 SGHTA and CDR2 FQGTGA. This chain's CDR3 is CASSLTRSGRQNEQFF. The CDR3 bases are TGTGCCAGCAGTCTAACCCGTAGCGGGAGACAGAATGAGCAGTTCTTC. Variable domain in full (rest from reference TRBV7-3 and TRBJ2-1): GAGVSQTPSNKVTEKGKYVELRCDPISGHTALYWYRQSLGQGPEFLIYFQGTGAADDSGLPNDRFFAVRPEGSVSTLKIQRTERGDSAVYLCASSLTRSGRQNEQFFGPGTRLTVL.

The chain joins TRBV21-1 to TRBJ1-5. TRBV21-1 is described as a pseudogene. The CDR3 consists of 18 residues. The CDR3 DNA follows: TGTGCCAGCAGCAAAGCGCGGCGGGGAGAGGGAAGCAATCAGCCCCAGCATTTT. Protein product: CASSKARRGEGSNQPQHF.

This clone was seen more than once but under ten times. The V call is TRBV10-3, the J call TRBJ1-1, with unresolved D. The CDR3 loop spans 11 amino acids. Germline loops: CDR1 ENHRY, CDR2 SYGVKD. Trimming left V 0 bases short and J 8 bases short, with 4 bases between. The CDR3 loop reads CAISESREAFF. The CDR3 region has the DNA TGTGCCATCAGTGAGTCCAGGGAAGCTTTCTTT.

The chain carries TRBV7-9 and TRBJ2-7, with TRBD2 as a possible D gene (6 bases). Trimming left V 0 bases short and J 5 bases short, with 17 bases between. CDR3 length: 16 residues. CDR1 SEHNR and CDR2 FQNEAQ come from the germline V gene (reference sequence). The CDR3 DNA reads TGTGCCAGCAGCTTAGCCGGGGGAGCCCTCCTGGACGAGCAGTACTTC. Encoded protein: CASSLAGGALLDEQYF. Using reference TRBV7-9 and TRBJ2-7 for the parts outside the CDR3, the full variable domain is DTGVSQNPRHKITKRGQNVTFRCDPISEHNRLYWYRQTLGQGPEFLTYFQNEAQLEKSRLLSDRFSAERPKGSFSTLEIQRTEQGDSAMYLCASSLAGGALLDEQYFGPGTRLTVT.

V is TRBV4-2 and J is TRBJ1-5; tentatively, D is TRBD1 (5 bases). The CDR3 has 15 amino acids. Germline CDR1 and CDR2: LGHNA and YNFKEQ. Trimming stripped 1 base from V and 0 bases from J, with 7 bases between. The CDR3 DNA is TGTGCCAGCAGCCAAGGACAGTATAGCAATCAGCCCCAGCATTTT. It specifies CASSQGQYSNQPQHF.

The chain recombines TRBV5-1 with TRBJ1-1; 7 nucleotides agree with TRBD1. Germline-derived CDR1 and CDR2 are SGHRS and YFSETQ. V shed 4 bases, J shed 5 bases, and the junction held 11 bases outside the gene matches. The CDR3 totals 15 residues. CDR3 sequence reads: CASSRDSQRGTEAFF. CDR3 nucleotides: TGCGCCAGCAGCCGGGACAGCCAGAGAGGGACTGAAGCTTTCTTT.

The chain links TRBV28 to TRBJ2-1; D may be TRBD2 (5 bases). CDR3 length: 11 amino acids. Germline values: CDR1 MDHEN, CDR2 SYDVKM. V lost 8 bases and J 7 bases, leaving 9 bases between the germline ends. The CDR3 nucleotides are TGTGCCAGCTTCAGAGGGAATGAGCAGTTCTTC. Translation gives CASFRGNEQFF.

The V gene is TRBV5-6, the J gene TRBJ2-1; D unresolved. The ends were cut back, 2 bases at V and 5 bases at J, with 11 bases in the middle. The CDR3 totals 14 residues. CDR1 and CDR2 from the germline V gene are SGHDT and YYEEEE. The chain's CDR3 is CASSFYGGDNEQFF. For the CDR3, the DNA is TGTGCCAGCAGCTTCTACGGTGGGGACAATGAGCAGTTCTTC.

Note on this clone: Germline is not matched at one junction end, which may reflect a read error. The J gene is TRBJ1-2, the V gene TRBV7-9; D perhaps matches TRBD1 (5 bases). This CDR3 contains 13 residues. CDR1 and CDR2 from the germline V gene are SEHNR and FQNEAQ (reference sequence). The CDR3 bases are TGTGCCGGCAGTGGGGGTGGTGTCTATGGCTACACCTTC. Translating gives CAGSGGGVYGYTF.

A few counts support this clone. This rearrangement joins TRBV15 to TRBJ1-5, with TRBD1 identical over 9 bases. The CDR3 sequence is 16 residues long. Germline lookup yields CDR1 LNHNV and CDR2 YYDKDF (reference sequence). After removal of 3 bases from V and 4 bases from J, the junction contained 7 bases not matched to a gene. CDR3 loop: CATSRTGQGRNQPQHF. CDR3 nucleotide sequence: TGTGCCACCAGCAGGACAGGACAGGGGAGGAATCAGCCCCAGCATTTT.